The T cell receptor (beta chain) described here comes from a study of blood T cells in healthy people across ages. Combining a sample-barcoded 5' primer with a J-beta primer mix, a second PCR ran for 7 to 11 cycles. Each CDR3 protein gets one entry after TCRdb re-called the 5' RACE reads with MiXCR. In the table there are hundreds of thousands of distinct CDR3 sequences, about 49% of which are singletons. The germline V gene encodes CDR1 LGHDT and CDR2 YNNKEL (reference sequence). Trimming took off 0 bases at V and 4 bases at J, with 6 bases between the two ends. The CDR3 is 13 residues long. Peripheral blood samples of 9 to 10 milliliters were drawn from each donor.

This chain uses TRBV3-1 with TRBJ1-2; D is uncertain. The sequence was obtained from a man in his sixties in good health. Input material: blood. The CDR3 region is CASSQERRYGYTF. The CDR3 DNA is TGTGCCAGCAGCCAAGAAAGACGCTATGGCTACACCTTC.